This TCR beta chain was retrieved from a study of blood T cell repertoires in COVID-19. Study overall: COVID-19 samples from acute and convalescent phases originated in the United States, Italy and Spain. PBMCs, B-cell-depleted T cells, or T cells provided the cDNA or gDNA that made up the material.

V lost 1 base, J lost 3 bases, and 15 bases lay in between. Germline CDR1 and CDR2: SEHNR and FQNEAQ (reference sequence). There are 16 residues in the CDR3. In the source study's methods: Estimation of nucleated cell counts relied on the amplification of reference gene primers. Produced via immunoSEQ multiplex PCR; TCRdb's table is partial and in-frame only. Clonal size and the V and J genes are those of that table, whereas D and trimming came from the DNA. The top ten clones hold about 4.1% of a sample with about 200,000 clones, 70% to 90% of them seen once. The sample was peripheral blood. V gene TRBV7-9 combines with J gene TRBJ1-1, with D perhaps TRBD1 (6 bases). The sequence was obtained from a middle-aged man with acute or convalescent COVID-19. The CDR3 sequence: CASSLEDSPLDTEAFF. In DNA form, the CDR3 reads TGTGCCAGCAGCTTAGAGGACAGTCCCTTGGACACTGAAGCTTTCTTT.